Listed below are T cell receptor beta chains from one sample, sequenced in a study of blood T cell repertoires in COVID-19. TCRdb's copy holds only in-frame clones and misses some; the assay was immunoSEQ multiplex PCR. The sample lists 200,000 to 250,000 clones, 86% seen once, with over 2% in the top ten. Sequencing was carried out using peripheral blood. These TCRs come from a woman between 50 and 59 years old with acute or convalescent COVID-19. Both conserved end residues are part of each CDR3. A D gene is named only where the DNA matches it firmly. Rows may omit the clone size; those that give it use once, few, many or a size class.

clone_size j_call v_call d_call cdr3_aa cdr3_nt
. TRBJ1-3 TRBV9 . CASSVSRAIGNTIYF TGTGCCAGCAGCGTAAGCAGGGCAATTGGAAACACCATATATTTT
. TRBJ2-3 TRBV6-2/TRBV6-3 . CASSSLGESTDTQYF TGTGCCAGCAGTTCCCTCGGGGAGAGCACAGATACGCAGTATTTT
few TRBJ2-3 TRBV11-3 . CASSLRPLVAGSTDTQYF TGTGCCAGCAGCTTAAGACCCCTAGTGGCGGGGAGCACAGATACGCAGTATTTT
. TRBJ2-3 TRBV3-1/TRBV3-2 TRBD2 CASSQAPSGSTDTQYF TGTGCCAGCAGCCAAGCCCCTAGCGGTAGCACAGATACGCAGTATTTT
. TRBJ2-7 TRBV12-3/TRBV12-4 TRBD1 CASSLGGGGQYF TGTGCCAGCAGTTTAGGAGGGGGCGGGCAGTACTTC
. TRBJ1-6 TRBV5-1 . CASSLESGSPLHF TGCGCCAGCTCCCTCGAGTCGGGGTCACCCCTCCACTTT
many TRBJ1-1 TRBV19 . CATIRGGMNTEAFF TGTGCCACCATAAGGGGGGGGATGAACACTGAAGCTTTCTTT
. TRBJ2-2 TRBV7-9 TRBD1 CASSSGGSGTGELFF TGTGCCAGCAGCTCAGGGGGTTCGGGAACCGGGGAGCTGTTTTTT
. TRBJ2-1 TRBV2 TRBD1 CASSDQQGGEQFF TGTGCCAGCAGTGACCAACAGGGGGGTGAGCAGTTCTTC
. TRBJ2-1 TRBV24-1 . CATSSGTYNEQFF TGTGCCACCAGCTCCGGGACCTACAATGAGCAGTTCTTC
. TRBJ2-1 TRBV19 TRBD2 CASSARLAGEYNEQFF TGTGCCAGTAGTGCGCGACTAGCGGGGGAGTACAATGAGCAGTTCTTC
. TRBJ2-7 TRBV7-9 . CASSLNVGAWEQYF TGTGCCAGCAGCCTTAATGTGGGGGCATGGGAGCAGTACTTC
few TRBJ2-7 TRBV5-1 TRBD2 CASSLVGTSGGYEQYF TGCGCCAGCAGCTTGGTCGGGACTAGCGGGGGCTACGAGCAGTACTTC
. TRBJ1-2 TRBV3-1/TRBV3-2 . CASSQEDPWTRLIYYGYTF TGTGCCAGCAGCCAAGAAGACCCCTGGACAAGACTTATTTACTATGGCTACACCTTC
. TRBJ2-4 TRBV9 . CASSVLNRVPTIQYF TGTGCCAGCAGCGTACTTAATCGGGTCCCCACAATTCAGTACTTC
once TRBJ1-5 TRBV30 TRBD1 CAWSSGTGKGSGNQPQHF TGTGCCTGGAGTTCCGGGACAGGGAAAGGATCAGGGAATCAGCCCCAGCATTTT
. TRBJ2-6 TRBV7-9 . CASSFEGTNVLTF TGTGCCAGCAGCTTTGAGGGTACCAACGTCCTGACTTTC
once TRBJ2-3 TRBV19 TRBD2 CASNPFREGRYTQYF TGTGCCAGTAATCCTTTCCGGGAGGGCCGATATACGCAGTATTTT
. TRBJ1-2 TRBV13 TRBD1 CASSSLGTGGSGYTF TGTGCCAGCAGCTCCCTCGGGACAGGGGGCTCTGGCTACACCTTC
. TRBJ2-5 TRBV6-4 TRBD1 CASSDSTGFQGAEETQYF TGTGCCAGCAGTGACTCGACGGGGTTTCAGGGGGCGGAGGAGACCCAGTACTTC
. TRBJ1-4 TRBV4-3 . CASSQRTARSLFF TGCGCCAGCAGCCAAAGGACAGCCCGGAGTCTGTTTTTT
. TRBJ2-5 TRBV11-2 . CASSSGIQETQYF TGTGCCAGCAGCTCCGGGATTCAAGAGACCCAGTACTTC
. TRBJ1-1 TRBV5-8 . CASSLLARTDIEAFF TGTGCCAGCAGCTTGTTGGCGAGGACAGATATTGAAGCTTTCTTT
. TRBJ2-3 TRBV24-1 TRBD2 CATSDVSSGGTDTQYF TGTGCCACCAGTGATGTCTCTAGCGGGGGGACAGATACGCAGTATTTT
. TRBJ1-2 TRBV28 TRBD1 CASSGRDRPTF TGTGCCAGCAGTGGCCGGGACAGACCCACCTTC
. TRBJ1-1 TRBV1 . CTSSRGGERTEAFF TGCACCAGCAGCCGGGGCGGTGAAAGGACTGAAGCTTTCTTT
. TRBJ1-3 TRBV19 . CASVSPGNTIYF TGTGCGTCAGTATCGCCCGGAAACACCATATATTTT
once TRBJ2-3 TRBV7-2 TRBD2 CASTQQAGVEDTQYF TGTGCCAGCACCCAGCAGGCGGGGGTCGAAGATACGCAGTATTTT
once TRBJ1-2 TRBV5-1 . CASSLLPGDGYTF TGCGCCAGCAGCTTGCTACCGGGGGATGGCTACACCTTC
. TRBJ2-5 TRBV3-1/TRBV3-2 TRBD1 CASSRGTGQETQYF TGTGCCAGCAGCCGCGGGACAGGCCAAGAGACCCAGTACTTC
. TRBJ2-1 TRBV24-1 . CATSDLERANEQFF TGTGCCACCAGTGATTTGGAGAGAGCCAATGAGCAGTTCTTC
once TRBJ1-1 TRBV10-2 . CASSEWPPLNTEAFF TGCGCCAGCAGTGAGTGGCCCCCTTTAAACACTGAAGCTTTCTTT
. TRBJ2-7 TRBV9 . CASSPRTVGSSYEQYF TGTGCCAGCAGCCCCCGAACCGTTGGGAGCTCCTACGAGCAGTACTTC
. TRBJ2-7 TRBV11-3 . CASSLLYEQYF TGTGCCAGCAGCTTACTATACGAGCAGTACTTC
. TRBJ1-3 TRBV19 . CASNDSGNTIYF TGTGCCAGTAACGACTCAGGAAACACCATATATTTT
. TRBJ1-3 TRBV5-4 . CASSLDFGDFSGNTIYF TGTGCCAGCAGCTTGGATTTCGGGGACTTCTCTGGAAACACCATATATTTT
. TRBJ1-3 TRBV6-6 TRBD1 CASSGTGEAPNTIYF TGTGCCAGCAGTGGGACAGGGGAAGCCCCAAACACCATATATTTT
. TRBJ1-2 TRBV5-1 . CASSLVSRGGGYTF TGCGCCAGCAGCTTGGTGAGCAGGGGCGGTGGCTACACCTTC
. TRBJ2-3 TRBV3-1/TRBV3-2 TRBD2 CASSRGGLAGVRTDTQYF TGTGCCAGCAGCCGGGGGGGACTAGCGGGAGTGCGTACAGATACGCAGTATTTT
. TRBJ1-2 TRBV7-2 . CASSRSWGGSNYGYTF TGTGCCAGCAGCCGGTCGTGGGGCGGATCTAACTATGGCTACACCTTC
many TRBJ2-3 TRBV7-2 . CASSLGQRSTDTQYF TGTGCCAGCAGCTTAGGCCAGCGGTCCACAGATACGCAGTATTTT
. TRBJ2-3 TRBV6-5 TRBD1 CVSKGTGTDTQYF TGTGTCAGCAAGGGGACAGGCACAGATACGCAGTATTTT
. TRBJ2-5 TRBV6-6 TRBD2 CASSRGTSGGAWQETQYF TGTGCCAGCAGTCGCGGGACTAGCGGGGGGGCCTGGCAAGAGACCCAGTACTTC
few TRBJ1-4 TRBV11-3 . CASSLGPNEKLFF TGTGCCAGCAGCTTGGGGCCTAATGAAAAACTGTTTTTT
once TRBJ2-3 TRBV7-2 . CASSPWGRVTDTQYF TGTGCCAGCAGCCCCTGGGGCCGCGTTACAGATACGCAGTATTTT
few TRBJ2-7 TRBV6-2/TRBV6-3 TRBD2 CASSLAGGISYEQYF TGTGCCAGCAGCCTAGCGGGGGGGATCTCCTACGAGCAGTACTTC
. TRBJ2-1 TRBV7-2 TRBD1 CASSLGQTHNEQFF TGTGCCAGCAGCTTGGGACAGACTCACAATGAGCAGTTCTTC
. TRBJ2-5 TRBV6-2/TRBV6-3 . CASSYRPETKETQYF TGTGCCAGCAGTTACCGTCCCGAGACTAAAGAGACCCAGTACTTC
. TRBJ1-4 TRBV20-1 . CSASGFRGSFVGEKLFF TGCAGTGCTAGTGGTTTTCGGGGGTCTTTTGTAGGTGAAAAACTGTTTTTT
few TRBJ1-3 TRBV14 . CASSQAIGSRRFSGNTIYF TGTGCCAGCAGCCAAGCCATCGGGTCGCGGCGGTTTTCTGGAAACACCATATATTTT
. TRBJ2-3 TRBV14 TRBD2 CASSASGASTDTQYF TGTGCCAGCAGTGCTAGCGGGGCTAGCACAGATACGCAGTATTTT